This T cell receptor beta chain originates from a study of T cell repertoires in cytomegalovirus infection. Concerning this clonotype itself: The antigen remains unidentified.

The germline V and J ends were trimmed by 3 bases and 4 bases, with 9 bases remaining between them. Germline lookup yields CDR1 LNHDA and CDR2 SQIVND (reference sequence). The CDR3 spans 14 residues. Via MiXCR, TCRdb re-called the reads, giving one row per CDR3 protein. The table has approximately 1,000,000 distinct CDR3 sequences, around a third seen once. The chain is built from TRBV19 and TRBJ2-2, with unresolved D. Sequences were derived from cultured CD8+ T cells from PBMCs, sampled from culture after CMV antigen stimulation. This sequence originates from a human donor in good health (CMV status not recorded). Some clones in this sample may be carry-over from other donors' samples. CDR3 sequence: CASSIWTSTGELFF. DNA of the CDR3: TGTGCCAGTAGTATCTGGACGAGCACCGGGGAGCTGTTTTTT. Supplemented by reference TRBV19 and TRBJ2-2, the full variable domain reads DGGITQSPKYLFRKEGQNVTLSCEQNLNHDAMYWYRQDPGQGLRLIYYSQIVNDFQKGDIAEGYSVSREKKESFPLTVTSAQKNPTAFYLCASSIWTSTGELFFGEGSRLTVL.